Presented here are 2 T cell receptor beta chains from one specimen sequenced in a study of follicular helper T cells after annual influenza vaccination. Documented time point: 2015-2016 season, pre-vaccination. Sequenced by immunoSEQ multiplex PCR; TCRdb stores in-frame clones only, minus some. The table has approximately 13,000 clones, just under 80% seen once; the top ten hold 0.44%. The source material was CXCR5- memory CD4+ T cells sorted from blood, sampled on the day of influenza vaccination. The receptors shown here come from an adult who received the influenza vaccine.

The chain is built from TRBV9 and TRBJ2-3; TRBD2 is a possible D gene (5 bases). Trimming stripped 0 bases from V and 4 bases from J, with 9 bases between. This CDR3 contains 14 residues. CDR1 SGDLS and CDR2 YYNGEE come from the germline V gene. The CDR3 here is CASSVAQRSDTQYF. As DNA, the CDR3 is TGTGCCAGCAGCGTAGCCCAGCGGTCAGATACGCAGTATTTT.

The V gene is TRBV5-1, the J gene TRBJ1-1; D is undetermined. The CDR3 length is 14 residues. V was pared by 6 bases and J by 1 base, with 13 bases between. Germline lookup yields CDR1 SGHRS and CDR2 YFSETQ. The CDR3 spells CASTPGRANTEAFF. For the CDR3, the DNA is TGCGCCAGCACTCCGGGGAGGGCGAACACTGAAGCTTTCTTT.